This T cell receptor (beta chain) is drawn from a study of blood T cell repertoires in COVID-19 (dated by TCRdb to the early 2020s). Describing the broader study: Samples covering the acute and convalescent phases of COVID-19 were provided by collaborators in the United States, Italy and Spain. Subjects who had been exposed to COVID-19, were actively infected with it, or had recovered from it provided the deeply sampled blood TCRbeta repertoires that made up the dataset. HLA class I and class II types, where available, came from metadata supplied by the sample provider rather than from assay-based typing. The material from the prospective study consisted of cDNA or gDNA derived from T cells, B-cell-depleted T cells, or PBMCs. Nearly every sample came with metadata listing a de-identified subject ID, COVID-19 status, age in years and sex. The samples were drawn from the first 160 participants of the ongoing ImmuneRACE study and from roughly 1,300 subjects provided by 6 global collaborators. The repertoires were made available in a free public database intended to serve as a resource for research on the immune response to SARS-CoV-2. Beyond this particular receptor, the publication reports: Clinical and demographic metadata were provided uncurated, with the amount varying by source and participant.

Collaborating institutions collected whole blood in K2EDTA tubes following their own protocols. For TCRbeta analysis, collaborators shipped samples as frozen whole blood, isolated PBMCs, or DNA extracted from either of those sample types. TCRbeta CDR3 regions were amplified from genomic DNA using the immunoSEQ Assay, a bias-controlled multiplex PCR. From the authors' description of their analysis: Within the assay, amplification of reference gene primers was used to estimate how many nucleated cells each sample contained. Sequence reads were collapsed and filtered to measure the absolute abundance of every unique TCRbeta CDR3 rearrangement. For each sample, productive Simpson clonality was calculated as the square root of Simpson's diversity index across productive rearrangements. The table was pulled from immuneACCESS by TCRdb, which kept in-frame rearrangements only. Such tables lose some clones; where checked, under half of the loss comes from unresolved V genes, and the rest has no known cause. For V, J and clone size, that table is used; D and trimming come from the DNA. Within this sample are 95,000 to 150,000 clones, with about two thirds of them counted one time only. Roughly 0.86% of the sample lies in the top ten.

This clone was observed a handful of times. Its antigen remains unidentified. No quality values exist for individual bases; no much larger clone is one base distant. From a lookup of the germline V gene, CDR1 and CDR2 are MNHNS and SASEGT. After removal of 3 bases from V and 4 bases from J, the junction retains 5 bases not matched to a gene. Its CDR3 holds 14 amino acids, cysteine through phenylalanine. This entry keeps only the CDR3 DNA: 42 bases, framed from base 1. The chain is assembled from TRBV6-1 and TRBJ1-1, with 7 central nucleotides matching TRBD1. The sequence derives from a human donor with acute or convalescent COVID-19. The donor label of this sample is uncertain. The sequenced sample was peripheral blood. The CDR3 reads CASSDRGRGTEAFF. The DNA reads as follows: TGTGCCAGCAGTGATAGGGGGCGCGGCACTGAAGCTTTCTTT.